Included here is one TCR beta chain sequence, with context. The specificity of this receptor is unknown. Base-call qualities are not available, and no considerably larger clone is one nucleotide away. This sample was included in a study of molecular identifiers for immune sequencing clone quantification (dated by TCRdb to the late 2010s). For the wider study: For a replicate experiment, RNA from around 20,000 or 100,000 naive CD8 T cells was divided into five aliquots, of which four were sequenced. This methods study used CD8 T cells to benchmark TCR RNA copy counting and molecular-identifier clustering-based TCR repertoire sequencing (MIDCIRS). The paper as a whole reports these results and caveats: In CMV-specific effector cells, clones with more than 20 RNA copies accounted for over 98% of molecules, whereas in naive cells such clones accounted for under 1%. Highly expanded clone sizes could be underestimated if identical TCR molecules share a barcode. When barcode sub-clustering was left out, chimeric consensus sequences inflated TCR diversity, with chimeras reaching as high as 47%. Naive libraries contained spiked-in Jurkat TCR RNA (approximately ten copies' worth), which is not part of the donor repertoire. Even against a background of one million naive CD8 T cells, spiked-in Jurkat TCR RNA amounting to a single cell's worth was reported to be detectable. Modeling gave 3 to 3.5 recovered TCR RNA copies per cell versus 8 to 10 by digital PCR, implying around 30% capture efficiency.

The CDR3 runs 15 residues from the cysteine to the phenylalanine. Only CDR3 DNA remains: 45 bases, in frame from the first base. V gives up 3 bases and J gives up 7 bases, and the segment between their germline ends measures 16 bases. Looking up the germline V gene (reference sequence) yields CDR1 MNHEY and CDR2 SMNVEV. Libraries of naive CD8 T cells were built from anywhere between about 17,000 and 1,000,000 sorted cells, with 10%, 30% or 50% of the purified RNA used. On a BD FACSAria II, naive CD8 T cells were FACS-sorted as CD8+CD4-CCR7+CD45RA+ and collected into RLT Plus buffer. Detection sensitivity was tested by spiking Jurkat RNA equal to some 11 TCR copies' worth into samples containing roughly 18,000-1,000,000 naive CD8 T cells. CD8 T cells were enriched using RosetteSep CD8+ T Cell Enrichment Cocktail and Ficoll-Paque, and the enriched cells then underwent ACK red cell lysis. The library was prepared using PCR. This sample was sequenced with an Illumina HiSeq 4000. Bulk TCR libraries were generated as previously described, with the TCR primers listed in Table S5 used. The Qiagen AllPrep DNA/RNA kit was used to purify total RNA. Before analysis, reads from multiple sequencing runs of the same library were pooled. The source study handled its data this way. Only reads with exact TCR constant sequence were kept, trimmed to 150 nt, and grouped by their 12-nt molecular barcodes. Within each barcode group, reads were sub-clustered at a 15% Levenshtein threshold, and quality-weighted consensus sequences were built per RNA molecule. Non-functional sequences were filtered out, along with any lower-count sequence sitting one edit away from another sequence. Based on a fit of two negative binomial distributions, barcode sub-clusters having less than 20% of the maximum read count were discarded. TCRdb cleaned the public reads at Q25 with fastp, built clones with MiXCR and kept in-frame beta chains. Duplicate CDR3 protein sequences are folded into a single record with the most common DNA and genes. The V and J calls follow TCRdb's processing rather than the paper's. Across this sample there are approximately 670,000 distinct CDR3 sequences, with 15% to 20% seen only once. Clones ranked in the top ten supply 0.75% to 0.95% of the sample.

The V and J segments used are TRBV27 and TRBJ2-1; TRBD1 might be the D gene, on 5 matching bases. Sequencing used naive CD8+ T cells from blood, with Jurkat cell RNA spiked in. The cell subset or site label here, explained by the study, means: FACS-sorted CD8+CD4-CCR7+CD45RA+ naive T cells. The clonotype was recovered from a human donor in good health. Some libraries in this study had Jurkat cell RNA spiked in. For the CDR3, the sequence is CASSLTELMGNEQFF. In nucleotide form, the sequence is TGTGCCAGCAGTTTGACAGAGTTAATGGGGAATGAGCAGTTCTTC.